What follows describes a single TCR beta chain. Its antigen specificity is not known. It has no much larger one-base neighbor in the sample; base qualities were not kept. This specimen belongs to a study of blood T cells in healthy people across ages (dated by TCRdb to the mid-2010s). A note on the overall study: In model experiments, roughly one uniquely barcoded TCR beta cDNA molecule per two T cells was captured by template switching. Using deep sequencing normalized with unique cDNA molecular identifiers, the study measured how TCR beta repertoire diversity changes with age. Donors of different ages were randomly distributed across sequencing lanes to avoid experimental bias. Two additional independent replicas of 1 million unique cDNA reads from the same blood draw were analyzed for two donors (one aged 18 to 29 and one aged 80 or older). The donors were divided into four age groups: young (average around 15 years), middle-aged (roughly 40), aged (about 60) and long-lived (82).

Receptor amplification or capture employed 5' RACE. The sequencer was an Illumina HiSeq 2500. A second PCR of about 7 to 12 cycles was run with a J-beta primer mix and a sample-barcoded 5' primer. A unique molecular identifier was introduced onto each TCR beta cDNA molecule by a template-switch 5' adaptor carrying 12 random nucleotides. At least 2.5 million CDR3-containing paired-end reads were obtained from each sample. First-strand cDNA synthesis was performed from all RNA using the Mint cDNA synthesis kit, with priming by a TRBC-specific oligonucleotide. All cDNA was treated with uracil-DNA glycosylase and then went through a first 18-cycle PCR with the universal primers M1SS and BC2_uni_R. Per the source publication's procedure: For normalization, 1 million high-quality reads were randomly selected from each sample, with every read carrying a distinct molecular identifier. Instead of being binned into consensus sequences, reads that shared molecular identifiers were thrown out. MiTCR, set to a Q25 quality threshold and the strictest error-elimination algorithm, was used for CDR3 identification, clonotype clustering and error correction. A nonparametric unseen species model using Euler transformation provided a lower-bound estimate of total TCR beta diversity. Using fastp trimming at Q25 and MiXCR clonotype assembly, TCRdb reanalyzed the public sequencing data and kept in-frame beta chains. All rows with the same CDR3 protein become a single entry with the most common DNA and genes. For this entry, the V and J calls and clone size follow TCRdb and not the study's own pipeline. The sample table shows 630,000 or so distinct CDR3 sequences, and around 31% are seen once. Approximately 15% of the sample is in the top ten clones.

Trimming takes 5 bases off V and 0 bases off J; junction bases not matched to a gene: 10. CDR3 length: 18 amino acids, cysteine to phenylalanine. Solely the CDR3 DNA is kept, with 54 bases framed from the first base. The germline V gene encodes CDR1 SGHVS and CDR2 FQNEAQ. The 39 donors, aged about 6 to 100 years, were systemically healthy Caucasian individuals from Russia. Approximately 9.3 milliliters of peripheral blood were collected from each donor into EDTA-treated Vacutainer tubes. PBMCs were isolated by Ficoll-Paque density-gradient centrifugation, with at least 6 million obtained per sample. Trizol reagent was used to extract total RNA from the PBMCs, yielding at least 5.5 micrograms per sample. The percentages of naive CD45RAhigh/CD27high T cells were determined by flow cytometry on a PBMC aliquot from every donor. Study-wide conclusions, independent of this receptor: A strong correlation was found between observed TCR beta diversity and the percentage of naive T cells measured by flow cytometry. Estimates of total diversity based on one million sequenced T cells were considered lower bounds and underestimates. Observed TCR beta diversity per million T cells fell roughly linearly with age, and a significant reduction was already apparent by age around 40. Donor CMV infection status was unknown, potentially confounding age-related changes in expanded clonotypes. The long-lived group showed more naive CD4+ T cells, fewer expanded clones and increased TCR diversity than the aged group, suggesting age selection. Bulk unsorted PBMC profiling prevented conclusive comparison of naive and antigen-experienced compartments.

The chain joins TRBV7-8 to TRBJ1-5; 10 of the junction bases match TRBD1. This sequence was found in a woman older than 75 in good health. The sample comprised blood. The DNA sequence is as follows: TGTGCCAGCAGCCCCGACAGGGGGCTCGGGGATAGCAATCAGCCCCAGCATTTT. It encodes CASSPDRGLGDSNQPQHF.